This TCR beta chain was retrieved from a study of OX40 agonist ivuxolimab in advanced cancers. The CDR3 length equals 9 residues, ends included. A word on this clone: The CDR3 carries no conserved terminal phenylalanine or tryptophan, so it likely arises from a read error. The DNA is left out, because the CDR3 cannot be placed on it with certainty; the CDR3 is given as TCRdb lists it.

This table comes from immunoSEQ multiplex PCR, and its TCRdb copy is limited to in-frame clones, with some not included. The table records about 79,000 clones, about 90% of them present only once. This receptor was obtained from an adult with an advanced solid tumor such as melanoma, head and neck, liver or kidney cancer. This material consisted of CD4+ or CD8+ T cells sorted from blood, taken in a trial of the OX40 agonist ivuxolimab. V and J are TRBV3-2 and TRBJ1-2. TRBV3-2 represents a pseudogene. CDR3 region: CASSQDLES.